What follows are 10 T cell receptor beta chains derived from one specimen sequenced in a study of blood T cell repertoires in COVID-19. The method was immunoSEQ multiplex PCR; TCRdb's version includes in-frame clones alone and lacks a portion of them. The table lists roughly 230,000 clones, roughly 90% of them singletons. The sequenced material came from peripheral blood. The receptors derive from a human donor in a cohort sampled during active COVID-19.

V is TRBV21-1 and J is TRBJ1-1; TRBD1, as called in the table, went unchecked against the DNA. TRBV21-1 is a known pseudogene. The CDR3 spans 15 residues. The CDR3 sequence is CASGLRDRVFAEAFF. CDR3 bases: TGTGCCAGCGGCCTTCGGGACAGGGTTTTCGCTGAAGCTTTCTTT.

The V call is TRBV4-3, the J call TRBJ1-6, with unresolved D. The CDR3 covers 18 residues. Germline V gives CDR1 LGHNA, CDR2 YSLEER. V gave up 0 bases and J gave up 0 bases, with 12 bases separating them. The CDR3, as DNA: TGCGCCAGCAGCCAAGATAATGTGAAGAGCTCCTATAATTCACCCCTCCACTTT. It is translated as CASSQDNVKSSYNSPLHF.

Regarding this clone: Other DNA variants within this sample encode the same CDR3. The chain has TRBV9 and TRBJ1-2, with TRBD1 matching over 7 bases. J was trimmed by 5 bases and V by 2 bases; bases with no gene match: 3. The CDR3 is 13 amino acids. CDR1 is SGDLS, CDR2 YYNGEE, per germline. The CDR3 is CASSVGTDYGYTF. Here the CDR3 DNA reads TGTGCCAGCAGCGTGGGGACAGATTATGGCTACACCTTC. Combining the CDR3 with reference TRBV9 and TRBJ1-2 gives the whole variable domain DSGVTQTPKHLITATGQRVTLRCSPRSGDLSVYWYQQSLDQGLQFLIQYYNGEERAKGNILERFSAQQFPDLHSELNLSSLELGDSALYFCASSVGTDYGYTFGSGTRLTVV.

This clone was detected a few times. The rearrangement links TRBV4-3 to TRBJ2-3; D is perhaps TRBD1 (5 bases). V gave up 2 bases and J gave up 0 bases, with 9 bases separating them. This CDR3 comprises 15 residues. Looked up from germline, CDR1 is LGHNA and CDR2 is YSLEER. The CDR3 reads CASSQNGASTDTQYF. The CDR3, as DNA: TGCGCCAGCAGCCAAAATGGGGCTAGCACAGATACGCAGTATTTT.

The chain links TRBV30 to TRBJ2-5, with D perhaps given as TRBD1 or TRBD2 (6 bases each). With 7 bases removed from V and 2 bases from J, the gap between germline ends came to 20 bases. CDR1 is GTSNPN, CDR2 SVGIG, per germline (reference sequence). CDR3 size: 15 residues. CDR3 coding DNA: TGTGCCTTGAGGGGGGCAGGGGTAGGTCAAGAGACCCAGTACTTC. This codes for CALRGAGVGQETQYF.

In its sample, this clone was seen many times. The rearrangement links TRBV4-1 to TRBJ1-2; D possibly corresponds to TRBD1 (6 bases). There are 16 residues in the CDR3. V lost 0 bases and J lost 0, with 11 bases in between. From germline, CDR1 is MGHRA and CDR2 YSYEKL. The CDR3 DNA follows: TGCGCCAGCAGCCAAGATAGGGGGGGCACTAACTATGGCTACACCTTC. It codes for CASSQDRGGTNYGYTF.

This clone was observed once. The V call is TRBV5-6, the J call TRBJ2-7; 9 bases are shared with TRBD2. The V gene's germline CDR1 is SGHDT and CDR2 YYEEEE. Trimming at V came to 0 bases and at J to 7 bases, leaving 5 bases not matched to a gene. The CDR3 consists of 14 residues. The CDR3 protein is CASSLEREVREQYF. The CDR3 DNA follows: TGTGCCAGCAGCTTGGAGCGGGAGGTTCGGGAGCAGTACTTC.

V and J are TRBV18 and TRBJ1-3, with a possible D match to TRBD1 (6 bases). The V end lost 3 bases, the J end lost 0 bases, and 12 bases lay between the germline ends. The germline V gene has CDR1 KGHSH and CDR2 LQKENI. CDR3 length: 16 amino acids. The CDR3 here is CASSPFTGSSGNTIYF. The CDR3 DNA reads TGTGCCAGCTCACCTTTCACAGGGAGCTCTGGAAACACCATATATTTT.

This chain connects TRBV6-2 or TRBV6-3 to TRBJ2-5; a weak D match, TRBD2 (5 bases). Trimming removed 5 bases from V and 5 bases from J, with 15 bases in between. CDR3 length equals 14 residues. CDR1 MNHEY and CDR2 SVGEGT come from the germline V gene. The CDR3 nucleotides read TGTGCCAGCAGTAGGACTCGAAGAGGGGAGACCCAGTACTTC. Its translation: CASSRTRRGETQYF.

The genes are TRBV3-1 (or the pseudogene TRBV3-2) and TRBJ2-3; the D is unclear. The V and J ends lost 3 bases and 2 bases respectively, with 18 bases between them. The CDR3 covers 17 residues. The germline V gene encodes CDR1 LGHDT and CDR2 YNNKEL (reference sequence). The CDR3 sequence is CASSHSSRPPSTDTQYF. CDR3 coding DNA: TGTGCCAGCAGCCACTCTTCGCGTCCCCCTTCCACAGATACGCAGTATTTT.